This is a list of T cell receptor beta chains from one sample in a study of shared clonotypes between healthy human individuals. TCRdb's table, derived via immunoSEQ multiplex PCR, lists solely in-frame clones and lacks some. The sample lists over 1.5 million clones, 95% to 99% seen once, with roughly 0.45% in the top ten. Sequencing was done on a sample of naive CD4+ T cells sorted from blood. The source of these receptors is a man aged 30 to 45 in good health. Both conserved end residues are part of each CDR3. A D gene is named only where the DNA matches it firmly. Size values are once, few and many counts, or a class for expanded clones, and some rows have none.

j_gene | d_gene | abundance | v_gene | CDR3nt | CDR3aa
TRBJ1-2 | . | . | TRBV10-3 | TGTGCCATCAGAGGTAACTATGGCTACACCTTC | CAIRGNYGYTF
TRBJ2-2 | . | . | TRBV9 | TGTGCCAGCAGCGTAGATTTGGCCGGGGAGCTGTTTTTT | CASSVDLAGELFF
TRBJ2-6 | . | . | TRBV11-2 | TGTGCCAGCAGCTTAGATCTCTGGGCCCCTGGGGCCAACGTCCTGACTTTC | CASSLDLWAPGANVLTF
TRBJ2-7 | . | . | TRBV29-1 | TGCAGCGCCACGCTACGGATGGGGGCCCACGAGCAGTACTTC | CSATLRMGAHEQYF
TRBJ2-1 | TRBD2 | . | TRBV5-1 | TGCGCCAGCTCCTCCGGGACTAGCCCGTACAATGAGCAGTTCTTC | CASSSGTSPYNEQFF
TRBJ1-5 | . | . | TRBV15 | TGTGCCACCAGCAGATTGTCGGGAATCCATAGCAATCAGCCCCAGCATTTT | CATSRLSGIHSNQPQHF
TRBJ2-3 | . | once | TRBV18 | TGTGCCAGCTCACCAACGCCCGTGAGCCCAGATACGCAGTATTTT | CASSPTPVSPDTQYF
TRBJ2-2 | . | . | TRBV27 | TGTGCCAGCAGTTTAAAGGGGTTGATCACCGGGGAGCTGTTTTTT | CASSLKGLITGELFF
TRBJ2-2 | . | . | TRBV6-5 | TGTGCCAGCAGGGCAGGAGGGAGAAACACCGGGGAGCTGTTTTTT | CASRAGGRNTGELFF
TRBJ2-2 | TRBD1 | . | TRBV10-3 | TGTGCCATCAGTGGGGACAGAAACACCGGGGAGCTGTTTTTT | CAISGDRNTGELFF
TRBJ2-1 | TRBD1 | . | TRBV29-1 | TGCAGCGTTGAAGATCTCCCGGGACAGCTCAACAATGAGCAGTTCTTC | CSVEDLPGQLNNEQFF
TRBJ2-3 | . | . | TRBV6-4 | TGTGCCAGCAGTGACGGTCCGAAAAATACGCAGTATTTT | CASSDGPKNTQYF
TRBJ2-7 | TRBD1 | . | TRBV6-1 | TGTGCCAGCAGCCGGGACAGGAGCTCCTACGAGCAGTACTTC | CASSRDRSSYEQYF
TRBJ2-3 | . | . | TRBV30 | TGTGCCTGGAGTGGCCCAGCGCCGCCCGCGAATACGCAGTATTTT | CAWSGPAPPANTQYF
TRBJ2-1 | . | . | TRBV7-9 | TGTGCCAGCAGCCAGGCCAGATACAATGAGCAGTTCTTC | CASSQARYNEQFF
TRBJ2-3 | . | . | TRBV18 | TGTGCCAGCTCACCGGGGATCGGCTATACGCAGTATTTT | CASSPGIGYTQYF
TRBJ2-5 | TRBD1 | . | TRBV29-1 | TGCAGCGTTGAACCCAGGGGGACGCAAGAGACCCAGTACTTC | CSVEPRGTQETQYF
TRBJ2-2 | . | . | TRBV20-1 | TGCAGTGCCAGAAAAGGGGTGGCGCTGTTTTTT | CSARKGVALFF
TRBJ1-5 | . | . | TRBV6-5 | TGTGCCAGCAGTTACCTAATTAATCAGCCCCAGCATTTT | CASSYLINQPQHF
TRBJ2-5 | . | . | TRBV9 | TGTGCCAGCAGCCGGGCGCCCCAAGAGACCCAGTACTTC | CASSRAPQETQYF
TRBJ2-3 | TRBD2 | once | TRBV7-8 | TGTGCCAGCAGCTCGACTGGACTAGCGGGAGTGGGTACGCAGTATTTT | CASSSTGLAGVGTQYF
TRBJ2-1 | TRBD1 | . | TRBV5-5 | TGTGCCAGCAGCTTGTTTACCGGGACAGCGTACAATGAGCAGTTCTTC | CASSLFTGTAYNEQFF
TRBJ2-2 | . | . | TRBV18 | TGTGCCAGCTCACCTTCCCAGGGAACCGGGGAGCTGTTTTTT | CASSPSQGTGELFF
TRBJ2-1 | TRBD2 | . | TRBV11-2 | TGTGCCAGCAGCTTTTCCGGGACTAGTACAGTCTTC | CASSFSGTSTVF
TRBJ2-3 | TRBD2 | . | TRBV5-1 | TGCGCCAGCAGCGAGATGACTAGCGGGAGCACAGATACGCAGTATTTT | CASSEMTSGSTDTQYF
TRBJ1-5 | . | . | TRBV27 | TGTGCCAGCAGTTGGGGTAGCAATCAGCCCCAGCATTTT | CASSWGSNQPQHF
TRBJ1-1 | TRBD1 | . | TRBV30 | TGTGCCTGGAGTGAGGAGACAGGGGGGAACACTGAAGCTTTCTTT | CAWSEETGGNTEAFF
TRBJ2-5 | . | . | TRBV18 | TGTGCCAGCTCACCAGCTAGCGTTAAGACCCAGTACTTC | CASSPASVKTQYF
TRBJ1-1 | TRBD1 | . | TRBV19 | TGTGCCAGTAGTCCTGGTGGACAGGGGAACACTGAAGCTTTCTTT | CASSPGGQGNTEAFF
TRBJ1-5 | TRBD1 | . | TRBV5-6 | TGTGCCAGCAGCTTGACAGGGGCCAGCAATCAGCCCCAGCATTTT | CASSLTGASNQPQHF
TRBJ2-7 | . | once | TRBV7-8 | TGTGCCAGCAGCTTAGGACGGACAGCCCAATACGAGCAGTACTTC | CASSLGRTAQYEQYF